A single sample gave rise to the 12 T cell receptor beta chains below, sequenced in a study of T cells in women clearing cervical HPV infection listed by TCRdb under 2018. The method was the immunoSEQ multiplex PCR assay. Imported from immuneACCESS, the table was reduced by TCRdb to in-frame sequences with V and J called. These copies leave out some clones; in studies compared against another copy, an unresolved V gene accounts for under half, and the cause of the remainder is not known. The sample table records tens of thousands of clones. Approximately 22% of the sample comes from the top ten. Sequenced material: blood buffy coat. These receptors came from a woman aged 18 to 75 with a cervical HPV16 infection that either progressed to CIN3+ or cleared (not recorded which).

As concerns this clone: The read stops 3 residues short of the end of the CDR3; the missing end is completed from the germline J gene. The chain couples TRBV11-2 to TRBJ1-2; 8 bases fit TRBD1. This CDR3 spans 14 amino acids. Trimming removed 5 bases from V and 4 bases from J; junction bases left unmatched: 6. Germline assignment: CDR1 SGHAT and CDR2 FQNNGV. The sequenced part of the CDR3 DNA is TGTGCCAGCAGCCTCGGACAGGGAGGCTATGGC. Translation gives CASSLGQGGYG. The whole CDR3 reads CASSLGQGGYGYTF.

On this clone itself: The read stops 3 residues short of the end of the CDR3; the missing end is completed from the germline J gene. The rearrangement joins TRBV2 to TRBJ1-2; 8 positions match TRBD1. The junction had 5 bases not matched to a gene; V was cut back by 2 bases and J by 3 bases. Looked up from germline, CDR1 is SNHLY and CDR2 is FYNNEI. The CDR3 runs 15 residues. The part of the CDR3 DNA that was read is TGTGCCAGCAGTGAACCGGGACAGGTCTACTATGGC. This gives the protein CASSEPGQVYYG. The entire CDR3 reads CASSEPGQVYYGYTF.

For this clone: The read halts 3 residues ahead of the CDR3 end, with the missing end drawn from the germline J gene. This chain links TRBV20-1 with TRBJ2-2, with 11 nucleotides matching TRBD2. CDR1 and CDR2 (germline): DFQATT, SNEGSKA (reference sequence). With 5 bases clipped from V and 4 bases from J, the junction kept 3 bases outside the gene matches. This CDR3 has 14 amino acids. Incomplete CDR3 DNA: TGCAGTGCTTTAGCGGGAGGGAGCACCGGGGAG. Protein sequence: CSALAGGSTGE. The entire CDR3 protein is CSALAGGSTGELFF.

Comments on this clone: The sequence runs out 3 residues before the end of the CDR3; the remainder is reconstructed from the germline J gene. The chain employs TRBV19 and TRBJ1-2, with 8 bases identical to TRBD1. The V gene end was trimmed by 3 bases and the J gene end by 6 bases; junction bases not matched to a gene: 6. This CDR3 is 14 amino acids long. The germline V gene has CDR1 LNHDA and CDR2 SQIVND (reference sequence). The sequenced CDR3 bases are TGTGCCAGTAGTATGGGACAGGCTTATCATGGC. This sequence encodes CASSMGQAYHG. The entire CDR3 protein reads CASSMGQAYHGYTF.

Comments on this clone: Read coverage stops 3 residues before the CDR3 terminus; the germline J gene supplies the remainder. This sequence joins TRBV12-3 or TRBV12-4 and TRBJ2-3; TRBD1 agrees at 9 bases. V lost 1 base and J lost 2; bases outside the gene matches: 1. This CDR3 comprises 15 residues. Partial CDR3 DNA: TGTGCCAGCAGTTTAGGGACAGGGGACACAGATACG. The encoded protein is CASSLGTGDTDT. The full-length CDR3 reads as CASSLGTGDTDTQYF.

On this clone itself: The missing CDR3 end, 3 residues past where the read stops, is filled in from the germline J gene. The chain employs TRBV12-3 or TRBV12-4 and TRBJ1-4; a weak D match, TRBD1 (5 bases). The V and J ends lost 5 bases and 7 bases respectively, with 17 bases between them. This CDR3 has 15 amino acids. The DNA read from the CDR3 is TGTGCCAGCAGTCCCACTGGGGCAGTGGGTGAAAAA. This translates into CASSPTGAVGEK. The whole CDR3 region reads CASSPTGAVGEKLFF.

In regard to this clone: The read finishes 3 residues shy of the CDR3 end, and the germline J gene is used to complete it. This rearrangement joins TRBV2 to TRBJ2-2, with 13 bases identical to TRBD2. Germline V gives CDR1 SNHLY, CDR2 FYNNEI. The CDR3 has 16 residues. V trimming: 6 bases; J trimming: 3 bases; junction bases outside the gene matches: 4. CDR3 amino acids: CASSGLAGADTGELFF. CDR3 DNA, as far as it was read: TGTGCCAGCAGCGGACTAGCGGGAGCGGACACCGGGGAG.

Turning to this clone: One end of the junction varies from germline; a read error may be responsible. The DNA ends 3 residues before the CDR3 does, and the rest of the CDR3 is filled in from the germline J gene. This sequence joins TRBV29-1 and TRBJ2-3, with TRBD2 matching 9 bases. The CDR3 sequence is 15 residues long. Germline V gene lookup returns CDR1 SQVTM and CDR2 ANQGSEA. The CDR3 region is CSVEESLAGAETQYF. CDR3 DNA (partial): TGCAGCGTTGAAGAATCGTTAGCGGGGGCAGAGACG.

Regarding this clone: Sequencing ends 3 residues short of the CDR3 end; the germline J gene provides the rest. This chain joins TRBV5-1 and TRBJ2-7; TRBD2 agrees at 11 bases. CDR3 length: 17 residues. The trim removed 4 bases at V and 1 base at J, leaving 10 bases unmatched. Germline CDR1 SGHRS, CDR2 YFSETQ. CDR3 protein: CASSQASLAGGSYEQYF. Incomplete CDR3 DNA: TGCGCCAGCAGCCAGGCTTCTCTAGCGGGAGGATCCTACGAG.

On this clone: The read is 3 residues too short to cover the CDR3 end, so that end is filled in from the germline J gene. The chain recombines TRBV19 with TRBJ2-7, with 13 bases that match TRBD2. Germline CDR1 and CDR2: LNHDA and SQIVND (reference sequence). The CDR3 runs 15 residues. V gave up 4 bases and J gave up 5 bases; unmatched junction bases: 5. The CDR3 bases that were read are TGTGCCAGTAGTAGAGAGGGACTAGCGGGGAACGAG. Translated, it gives CASSREGLAGNE. The CDR3 in full is CASSREGLAGNEQYF.

As regards this clone: The read terminates 3 residues before the CDR3 end, so the remaining end is supplied by the germline J gene. The rearrangement links TRBV30 to TRBJ2-3, with D perhaps TRBD1 (6 bases). Trimming shortened V by 3 bases and J by 5 bases, and 9 bases separated the two germline ends. Germline V CDR1 and CDR2: GTSNPN, SVGIG (reference sequence). The CDR3 runs to 12 residues. Incomplete CDR3 DNA: TGTGCCTGGAGACAGGGCCGAGATACG. Amino acids: CAWRQGRDT. The whole CDR3 is CAWRQGRDTQYF.

Comment on this clone: The sequenced fragment ends 3 residues before the CDR3 boundary, so the rest is inferred from the germline J gene. V and J are TRBV6-7 and TRBJ1-1; 8 bases line up with TRBD1. TRBV6-7 is given ORF status, its function remaining uncertain. There are 18 residues in the CDR3. The trim removed 2 bases at V and 0 bases at J, leaving 11 bases unmatched. CDR3 loop: CASSYGLRGRFMNTEAFF. Partial CDR3 DNA: TGTGCCAGCAGTTACGGTCTCAGGGGGCGGTTTATGAACACTGAA.